This T cell receptor (beta chain) was observed in a study of human T cells and chemical hapten exposure. With 2 bases clipped from V and 5 bases from J, the junction kept 3 bases outside the gene matches. CDR1 and CDR2 from the germline V gene are SGDLS and YYNGEE. The CDR3 is 15 residues long. Documented time point: patch test 3, about 24 weeks after DPC sensitization. Treatment given: therapeutic diphenylcyclopropenone sensitization with weekly scalp DPC. The study drew its donors from alopecia patients who were 18 to 70 years old and suitable for DPC. This clonotype has ten or more counts. Its antigen is unidentified. Study-wide results and limits: Compared with pre-sensitization or healthy control sets, expanded TCRs clustered more. No shift was seen in TCRs above 1 in 1000 frequency with DPC sensitization.

TCRdb re-derived calls from the RACE reads in MiXCR, one entry per CDR3 protein. The sample includes about 76,000 distinct CDR3 sequences, roughly 13% seen only once; the top ten take roughly 5.7%. The V gene is TRBV9, the J gene TRBJ2-1; 11 bases are a match to TRBD2. Sequenced material: whole blood, taken in connection with sensitization to the hapten diphenylcyclopropenone (DPC). The clonotype comes from a woman aged 45-60 years with alopecia areata. Some clones in this sample may be carry-over from other donors' samples. The CDR3 DNA sequence: TGTGCCAGCAGCGTGGTACTAGCGGGAGACAATGAGCAGTTCTTC. Protein: CASSVVLAGDNEQFF. Full variable domain (missing parts from reference TRBV9 and TRBJ2-1): DSGVTQTPKHLITATGQRVTLRCSPRSGDLSVYWYQQSLDQGLQFLIQYYNGEERAKGNILERFSAQQFPDLHSELNLSSLELGDSALYFCASSVVLAGDNEQFFGPGTRLTVL.